One T cell receptor beta chain is described in this entry. These data are taken from a study of blood T cell repertoires in COVID-19. Study-wide context: Collection of acute and convalescent COVID-19 samples took place in the United States, Italy and Spain. T cells, B-cell-depleted T cells, or PBMCs provided the cDNA or gDNA that served as material.

As originally analysed: Reference gene primer amplification gave estimated nucleated cell counts. The repertoire was sequenced with immunoSEQ multiplex PCR; TCRdb's copy has only in-frame clones and lacks some. The V and J calls and the clone size are those of that table, but D and trimming were determined from the DNA. The sample has 150,000 to 200,000 clones, roughly 77% seen once. Enrollment of patients from Seattle took place during active infection, with longitudinal follow-up. This clonotype originated in a woman between 35 and 50 years old with COVID-19, enrolled during active disease. Input material: peripheral blood.

The CDR3 sequence is CSASKGQEAIQPQHF. The DNA of the CDR3 is TGCAGTGCTAGTAAAGGACAGGAGGCAATCCAGCCCCAGCATTTT. The chain couples TRBV20-1 to TRBJ1-5, with 7 bases identical to TRBD1. CDR1 DFQATT and CDR2 SNEGSKA come from the germline V gene (reference sequence). Trimming cost V 3 bases and J 7 bases; bases outside gene matches: 12. CDR3 size: 15 residues.